These 2 T cell receptor beta chains came from one sample sequenced in a study of monozygotic twins with inflammatory bowel disease. TCRdb reprocessed the 5' RACE reads, with one entry per CDR3 protein and no DNA. The sample includes 95,000 to 110,000 distinct CDR3 sequences. Sequencing used blood. The source is a human donor with ulcerative colitis or Crohn's disease, or a healthy co-twin of an affected twin (not recorded which).

This chain joins TRBV27 and TRBJ2-7; TCRdb names TRBD1, which stays unverified in the absence of DNA. Germline V gene data show CDR1 as MNHEY and CDR2 as SMNVEV (reference sequence). There are 15 residues in the CDR3. The CDR3 loop is CASSLSRGGPYEQYF.

The chain has TRBV10-3 and TRBJ1-1; the D call of TRBD1 rests on TCRdb alone, since no DNA is present to check it. The CDR3 totals 17 residues. CDR1 and CDR2 (germline): ENHRY, SYGVKD. The CDR3 sequence: CAITPGGVRGANTEAFF.